The entry below describes one TCR beta chain. The data are from a study of T cell changes during pregnancy in multiple sclerosis. Generated by immunoSEQ multiplex PCR, the TCRdb table keeps only in-frame clones and is missing some. Of 30,000 to 40,000 clones in the sample, 90% are singletons; the top ten hold under 0.55%. Specimen: CD4+ T cells from peripheral blood mononuclear cells, collected in the first trimester of pregnancy. This TCR came from a female donor in good health, enrolled as a control in a pregnancy study.

The CDR3 DNA sequence: TGTGCCAGCAGTGAGCGGGGTACTACTAACACTGAAGCTTTCTTT. The encoded protein is CASSERGTTNTEAFF. The chain combines TRBV6-6 with TRBJ1-1; D is undetermined. The CDR3 contains 15 residues. Looked up from germline, CDR1 is MNHNY and CDR2 is SVGAGI (reference sequence). V shed 5 bases and J shed 2 bases, with 15 bases lying between them.